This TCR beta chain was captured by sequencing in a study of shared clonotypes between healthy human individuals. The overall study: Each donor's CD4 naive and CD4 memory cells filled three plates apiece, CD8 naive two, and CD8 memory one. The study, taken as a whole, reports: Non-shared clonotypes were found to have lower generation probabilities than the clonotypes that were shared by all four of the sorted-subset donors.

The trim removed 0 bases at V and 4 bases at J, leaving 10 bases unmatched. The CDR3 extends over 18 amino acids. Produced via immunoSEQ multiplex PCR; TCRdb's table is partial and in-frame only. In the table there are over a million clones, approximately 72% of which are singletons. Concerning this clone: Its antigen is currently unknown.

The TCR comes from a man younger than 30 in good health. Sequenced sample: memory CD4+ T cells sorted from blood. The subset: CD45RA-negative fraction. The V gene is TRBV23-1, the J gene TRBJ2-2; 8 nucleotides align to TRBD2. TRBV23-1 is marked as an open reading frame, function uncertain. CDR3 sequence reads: CASSQSGWSGSLTGELFF. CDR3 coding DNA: TGCGCCAGCAGTCAATCAGGATGGAGCGGGAGTCTCACCGGGGAGCTGTTTTTT.